This TCR beta chain was documented in a study of identifying expanded T cells in peripheral blood. Repertoires were generated with immunoSEQ multiplex PCR, while TCRdb's copy carries only in-frame clones and drops some. This sample has approximately 91,000 clones; around 89% occur once, and the top ten carry approximately 4%. During the collection period, no donor immune events like infections were recorded. Turning to this clone: Its antigen is undetermined.

Study observations and caveats: Over two and four weeks, about 17 and 20 clones changed, versus around 1.2 between replicates. Variance in clone template counts between roughly two-week samples significantly increased with total template count across all healthy donors.

After removal of 7 bases from V and 10 bases from J, the junction contained 12 bases not matched to a gene. From germline, CDR1 is MDHEN and CDR2 SYDVKM. The length of the CDR3 is 13 residues. Sample: blood. The receptor was isolated from a person between 18 and 75 years old in good health. This chain connects TRBV28 to TRBJ1-1, with TRBD1 matching 7 bases. The CDR3 bases are TGTGCCAGCAACCCGGACAGGCTTATAGGAGCTTTCTTT. This encodes CASNPDRLIGAFF.